This T cell receptor beta chain was retrieved from a study of identifying expanded T cells in peripheral blood. The repertoire was sequenced with immunoSEQ multiplex PCR; TCRdb's copy has only in-frame clones and lacks some. The top ten hold around a sixth of the sample, which has about 53,000 clones, approximately 80% seen once. Comment on this clone: The target antigen is unknown.

During the collection period, no donor immune events like infections were recorded. Germline V gene sequence: CDR1 MNHEY, CDR2 SVGAGI. V lost 9 bases to trimming and J lost 5 bases, with 20 bases between them. This CDR3 has 15 amino acids. Study outcomes and limitations: Differentially abundant clones: about 1.2 between replicates, 16.4 at about 13 days, less than 25 at four.

The receptor was derived from a person between 18 and 70 years old in good health. The chain uses TRBV6-5 and TRBJ2-1, with TRBD2 as a possible D gene (6 bases). The sample comprised blood. The CDR3 spells CASGPLVAVNNEQFF. For the CDR3, the DNA is TGTGCCAGTGGGCCCCTGGTAGCGGTAAACAATGAGCAGTTCTTC.